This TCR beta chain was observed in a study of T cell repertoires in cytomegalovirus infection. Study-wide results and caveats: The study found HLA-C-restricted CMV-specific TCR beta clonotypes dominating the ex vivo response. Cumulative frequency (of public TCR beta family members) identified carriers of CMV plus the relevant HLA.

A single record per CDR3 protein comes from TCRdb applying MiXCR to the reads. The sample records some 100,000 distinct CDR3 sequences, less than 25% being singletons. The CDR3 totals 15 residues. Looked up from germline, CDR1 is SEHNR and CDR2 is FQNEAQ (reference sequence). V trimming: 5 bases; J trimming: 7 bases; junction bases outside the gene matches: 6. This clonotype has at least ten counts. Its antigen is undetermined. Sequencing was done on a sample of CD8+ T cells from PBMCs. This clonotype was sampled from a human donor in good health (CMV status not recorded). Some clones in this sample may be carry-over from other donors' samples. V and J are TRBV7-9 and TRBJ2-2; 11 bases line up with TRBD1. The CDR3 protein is CASSPDRGLSGELFF. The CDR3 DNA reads TGTGCCAGCAGCCCGGACAGGGGGCTTAGCGGGGAGCTGTTTTTT.